These 25 T cell receptor beta chains originate from one sample sequenced in a study of CD8+ T cells in alopecia areata. In each case, RNA was isolated and then reverse transcribed into cDNA as the sequencing template. Repertoires were generated with immunoSEQ multiplex PCR, while TCRdb's copy carries only in-frame clones and drops some. The profile shows fewer than 200,000 clones, approximately 70% of them singletons. This sample comprised CD8+ T cells sorted from blood, obtained at week 0. The source is a human donor with alopecia areata.

The rearrangement links TRBV29-1 to TRBJ1-1; D might be TRBD1 (5 bases). Trimming left V 4 bases short and J 0 bases short, with 12 bases between. Germline loops: CDR1 SQVTM, CDR2 ANQGSEA. CDR3 length: 14 amino acids. Written as DNA, the CDR3 is TGCAGCGTTGGTGAGGGACGATTGAACACTGAAGCTTTCTTT. This sequence encodes CSVGEGRLNTEAFF.

V usage is TRBV9 and J usage is TRBJ2-2; D gene ambiguous. The CDR3 has 11 residues. V lost 6 bases to trimming and J lost 7 bases, with 7 bases between them. Germline CDR1 SGDLS, CDR2 YYNGEE. CDR3 protein: CASMQGGELFF. CDR3 bases: TGTGCCAGCATGCAAGGCGGGGAGCTGTTTTTT.

The chain links TRBV4-1 to TRBJ1-5, with D perhaps TRBD1 (5 bases). Trimming stripped 3 bases from V and 0 bases from J, with 12 bases between. The CDR3 is made up of 16 amino acids. The germline V gene encodes CDR1 MGHRA and CDR2 YSYEKL. The CDR3 bases are TGCGCCAGCAGCCACCGGGACGGAAATAGCAATCAGCCCCAGCATTTT. It encodes CASSHRDGNSNQPQHF.

Only a few counts were recorded for this clone. V usage is TRBV6-5 and J usage is TRBJ2-3, with D perhaps TRBD1 or TRBD2 (5 bases each). This CDR3 is built from 15 residues. The germline V and J ends were trimmed by 0 bases and 0 bases, with 7 bases remaining between them. CDR1 is MNHEY and CDR2 is SVGAGI in the germline V gene. CDR3 amino acids: CASSYSGRSTDTQYF. DNA for the CDR3: TGTGCCAGCAGTTACTCGGGACGTAGCACAGATACGCAGTATTTT.

The gene calls are TRBV5-6 and TRBJ2-6; 8 bases agree with TRBD1. V dropped 4 bases and J dropped 2; count of bases not matched to a gene: 11. Per the germline V gene, CDR1 is SGHDT and CDR2 is YYEEEE. CDR3 size: 18 residues. Here the CDR3 DNA reads TGTGCCAGCAGCGCAGGGGGCGATCTTCTAACTGGGGCCAACGTCCTGACTTTC. Its protein is CASSAGGDLLTGANVLTF.

V gene TRBV5-6 combines with J gene TRBJ1-2; 7 bases fit TRBD1. Germline lookup yields CDR1 SGHDT and CDR2 YYEEEE. V lost 4 bases, J lost 1 base, and 7 bases stayed unmatched. The CDR3 length is 15 residues. Here the CDR3 DNA reads TGTGCCAGCAGCAAAGACAGGGCCGATAACTATGGCTACACCTTC. This encodes CASSKDRADNYGYTF.

The chain joins TRBV29-1 to TRBJ2-3; a possible D gene is TRBD1 (5 bases). Trimming stripped 4 bases from V and 3 bases from J, with 14 bases between. The CDR3 is 14 residues long. CDR1 is SQVTM, CDR2 ANQGSEA, per germline. CDR3 nucleotide sequence: TGCAGCGTTGGGGTTAGGGGCGGTACAGATACGCAGTATTTT. Translating gives CSVGVRGGTDTQYF.

This clone was detected only a few times. The chain carries TRBV27 and TRBJ2-2; 8 bases agree with TRBD1. CDR3 size: 16 residues. Trimming took 6 bases from V and 5 from J; bases not matched to a gene: 11. CDR1 is MNHEY, CDR2 SMNVEV, per germline (reference sequence). This CDR3 is CASSLGGTGWTGELFF. The CDR3, as DNA: TGTGCCAGCAGCCTAGGGGGGACAGGTTGGACCGGGGAGCTGTTTTTT.

V usage is TRBV5-6 and J usage is TRBJ2-1; D unresolved. Germline-derived CDR1 and CDR2 are SGHDT and YYEEEE. The CDR3 runs to 15 residues. Trimming took off 3 bases at V and 7 bases at J, with 17 bases between the two ends. CDR3 nucleotide sequence: TGTGCCAGCAGCTCCTTCGTGGACCCGGGTAATGAGCAGTTCTTC. Residues: CASSSFVDPGNEQFF.

This chain links TRBV27 with TRBJ1-2; possibly TRBD1 for D (6 bases). Germline loops: CDR1 MNHEY, CDR2 SMNVEV (reference sequence). CDR3 size: 13 residues. The V gene lost 8 bases and the J gene lost 0 bases, with 10 bases spanning the gap. CDR3 nucleotides: TGTGCCAGCGGGTACAGGGCTAACTATGGCTACACCTTC. It translates to CASGYRANYGYTF.

The chain carries TRBV4-1 and TRBJ2-3; D gene unclear. Germline assignment: CDR1 MGHRA and CDR2 YSYEKL. V was shortened by 5 bases and J by 0 bases, with 12 bases between the two germline ends. The CDR3 loop spans 15 amino acids. The CDR3 here is CASSRGPSSTDTQYF. Here the CDR3 DNA reads TGCGCCAGCAGCAGAGGACCGTCCAGCACAGATACGCAGTATTTT.

Notes on this clone: The sample contains more than one DNA sequence encoding this CDR3. This chain links TRBV29-1 with TRBJ2-3, with a possible D match to TRBD1 (6 bases). CDR3 length: 15 amino acids. Trimming removed 0 bases at V and 0 bases at J, with 10 bases between. Germline CDR1 and CDR2: SQVTM and ANQGSEA. CDR3 sequence (DNA): TGCAGCGTTGAAGACAGGGGATTGAGCACAGATACGCAGTATTTT. It is translated as CSVEDRGLSTDTQYF.

The genes are TRBV4-1 and TRBJ2-5; no clear D. V lost 3 bases, J lost 2 bases, and 10 bases lay in between. The CDR3 is made up of 14 amino acids. Looked up from germline, CDR1 is MGHRA and CDR2 is YSYEKL. The CDR3 sequence is CASSQSGLQETQYF. CDR3 sequence (DNA): TGCGCCAGCAGCCAGAGTGGGCTTCAAGAGACCCAGTACTTC.

The chain is built from TRBV4-2 and TRBJ2-3, with TRBD1 matching 10 bases. The trim removed 0 bases at V and 2 bases at J, leaving 2 bases unmatched. This CDR3 contains 16 residues. From germline, CDR1 is LGHNA and CDR2 YNFKEQ. The CDR3 nucleotides read TGTGCCAGCAGCCAAGAGACAGGGGGCCTCACAGATACGCAGTATTTT. Its protein product is CASSQETGGLTDTQYF.

The table lists this clone with a count of one. V is TRBV25-1 and J is TRBJ1-1; D gene unclear. This CDR3 spans 14 amino acids. V was cut by 5 bases and J by 1 base, with 11 bases left in between. Germline V lookup: CDR1 MGHDK, CDR2 SYGVNS. In nucleotides, the CDR3 is TGTGCCAGCAGTTACGAGGCGGCGAACACTGAAGCTTTCTTT. Protein sequence: CASSYEAANTEAFF.

This chain joins TRBV2 and TRBJ1-5; perhaps TRBD1 as D (5 bases). Germline V CDR1 and CDR2: SNHLY, FYNNEI. V was shortened by 6 bases and J by 5 bases, with 8 bases between the two germline ends. This CDR3 contains 12 residues. The chain's CDR3 is CASREGHQPQHF. In nucleotides, the CDR3 is TGTGCCAGCAGGGAGGGGCATCAGCCCCAGCATTTT. Complete variable domain (other parts from reference TRBV2 and TRBJ1-5): EPEVTQTPSHQVTQMGQEVILRCVPISNHLYFYWYRQILGQKVEFLVSFYNNEISEKSEIFDDQFSVERPDGSNFTLKIRSTKLEDSAMYFCASREGHQPQHFGDGTRLSIL.

V and J are TRBV6-1 and TRBJ2-1, with D maybe TRBD2 (6 bases). Germline-derived CDR1 and CDR2 are MNHNS and SASEGT. V was pared by 5 bases and J by 7 bases, with 9 bases between. The CDR3 runs to 12 residues. The CDR3 spells CASSYRGNEQFF. CDR3 sequence (DNA): TGTGCCAGCAGTTATCGGGGGAATGAGCAGTTCTTC.

CDR3 sequence (DNA): TGCGCCAGCAGTGAGTCGGGCACAGGGGATGAGCAGTTCTTC. It translates to CASSESGTGDEQFF. V gene TRBV10-1 combines with J gene TRBJ2-1; 7 bases align to TRBD1. The CDR3 is 14 amino acids. Germline values: CDR1 WNHNN, CDR2 SYGVQD (reference sequence). V dropped 0 bases and J dropped 8; count of bases not matched to a gene: 4.

CDR3 in amino acids: CASSRLPEPDTQYF. The CDR3 DNA reads as TGTGCCAGCAGCCGATTGCCGGAACCGGATACGCAGTATTTT. V and J are TRBV11-2 and TRBJ2-3; no reliable D call. With 5 bases removed from V and 6 bases from J, the gap between germline ends came to 15 bases. CDR1 is SGHAT, CDR2 FQNNGV, per germline. The CDR3 runs 14 residues.

V is TRBV7-9 and J is TRBJ2-7; 8 bases agree with TRBD1. The CDR3 is 15 amino acids. Per germline, CDR1 SEHNR and CDR2 FQNEAQ (reference sequence). V shed 1 base, J shed 0 bases, and the junction held 2 bases outside the gene matches. The DNA for the CDR3 is TGTGCCAGCAGCTTAGGGGACAGGCACTCCTACGAGCAGTACTTC. Its protein is CASSLGDRHSYEQYF.

The chain recombines TRBV4-1 with TRBJ2-7; 7 positions match TRBD2. CDR3 length equals 13 residues. V shed 4 bases, J shed 4 bases, and the junction held 4 bases outside the gene matches. The germline CDR1 and CDR2 sequences are MGHRA and YSYEKL. CDR3 protein: CASSPRGRYEQYF. Written as DNA, the CDR3 is TGCGCCAGCAGCCCGCGGGGGAGGTACGAGCAGTACTTC.

This clone has a single count. The chain combines TRBV12-5 with TRBJ2-1, with a tentative D call TRBD2 (7 bases). The CDR3 loop spans 14 amino acids. CDR1 is LGHNT and CDR2 is FRNRAP in the germline V gene. Trimming took 11 bases from V and 0 from J, leaving 14 bases between them. This CDR3 reads CAGRGGASYNEQFF. The DNA for the CDR3 is TGTGCTGGGCGAGGGGGGGCCTCCTACAATGAGCAGTTCTTC.

In its sample, this clone was seen a few times. This chain uses TRBV9 with TRBJ2-7; no reliable D call. From germline, CDR1 is SGDLS and CDR2 YYNGEE. There are 13 residues in the CDR3. V lost 0 bases to trimming and J lost 7 bases, with 11 bases between them. CDR3 in DNA: TGTGCCAGCAGCGTAGGAAGTACTGGGGAGCAGTACTTC. This gives the protein CASSVGSTGEQYF.

The gene calls are TRBV9 and TRBJ1-1, with D unclear. V lost 4 bases to trimming and J lost 3 bases, with 7 bases between them. Germline lookup yields CDR1 SGDLS and CDR2 YYNGEE. This CDR3 is 12 amino acids long. In nucleotides, the CDR3 is TGTGCCAGCAGCCCTTCGGACACTGAAGCTTTCTTT. Its protein is CASSPSDTEAFF.

The rearrangement joins TRBV9 to TRBJ2-1; 12 positions match TRBD2. Germline CDR1 is SGDLS and CDR2 is YYNGEE. This CDR3 has 16 residues. The V gene end was trimmed by 0 bases and the J gene end by 6 bases; junction bases not matched to a gene: 4. The CDR3 DNA follows: TGTGCCAGCAGCGTAGCTAAGGGACTAGCGGGCAATGAGCAGTTCTTC. It encodes CASSVAKGLAGNEQFF.